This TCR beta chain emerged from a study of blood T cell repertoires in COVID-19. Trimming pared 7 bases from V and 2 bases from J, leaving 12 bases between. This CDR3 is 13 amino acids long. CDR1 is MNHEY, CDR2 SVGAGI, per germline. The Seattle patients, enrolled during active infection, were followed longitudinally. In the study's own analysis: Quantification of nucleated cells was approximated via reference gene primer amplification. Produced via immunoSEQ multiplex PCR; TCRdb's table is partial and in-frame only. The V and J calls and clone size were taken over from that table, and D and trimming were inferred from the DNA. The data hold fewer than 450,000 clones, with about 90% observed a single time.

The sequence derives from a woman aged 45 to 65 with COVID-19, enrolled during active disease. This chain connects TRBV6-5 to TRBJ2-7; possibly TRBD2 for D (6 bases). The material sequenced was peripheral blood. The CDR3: CASKETSAYEQYF. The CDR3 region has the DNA TGTGCCAGCAAAGAGACTAGTGCCTACGAGCAGTACTTC.